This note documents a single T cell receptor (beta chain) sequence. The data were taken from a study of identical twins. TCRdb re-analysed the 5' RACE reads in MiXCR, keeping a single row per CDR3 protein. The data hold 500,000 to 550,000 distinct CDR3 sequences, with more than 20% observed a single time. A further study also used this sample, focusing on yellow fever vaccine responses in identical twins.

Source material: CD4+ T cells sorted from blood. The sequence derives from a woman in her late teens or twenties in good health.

CDR3 coding DNA: TGTGCCAGCAGTTTAAGGGGACATCCTAAGGGTACTGGGGATACGCAGTATTTT. Its translation is CASSLRGHPKGTGDTQYF. The gene calls are TRBV12-3 or TRBV12-4 and TRBJ2-3, with D perhaps matching TRBD1 (6 bases). V gave up 2 bases and J gave up 6 bases, with 24 bases separating them. The CDR3 is made up of 18 amino acids.